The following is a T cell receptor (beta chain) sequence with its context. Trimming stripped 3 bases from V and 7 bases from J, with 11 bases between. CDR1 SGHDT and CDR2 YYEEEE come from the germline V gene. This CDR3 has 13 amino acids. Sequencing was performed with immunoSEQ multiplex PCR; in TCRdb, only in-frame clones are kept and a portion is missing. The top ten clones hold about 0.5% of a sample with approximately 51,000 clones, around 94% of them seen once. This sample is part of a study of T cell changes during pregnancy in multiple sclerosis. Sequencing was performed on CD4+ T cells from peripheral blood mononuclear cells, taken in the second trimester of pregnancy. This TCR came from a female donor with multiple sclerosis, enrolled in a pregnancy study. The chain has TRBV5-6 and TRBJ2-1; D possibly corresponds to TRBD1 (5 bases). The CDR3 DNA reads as TGTGCCAGCAGCTCAGGGTCAGGGAATGAGCAGTTCTTC. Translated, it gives CASSSGSGNEQFF.